This TCR beta chain was observed in a study of blood T cell repertoires in COVID-19. Study at large: Samples taken during acute and convalescent COVID-19 were collected in the United States, Italy and Spain. Nucleic acid was either cDNA or gDNA, and it came from T cells, B-cell-depleted T cells, or PBMCs.

V shed 0 bases and J shed 8 bases, with 11 bases lying between them. This CDR3 region has 15 residues. Germline CDR1 MNHEY, CDR2 SVGAGI. Clones were sequenced by immunoSEQ multiplex PCR, and TCRdb holds only the in-frame ones, with some missing. The repertoire has roughly 56,000 clones, 89% of them found once; the top ten carry around 46%. Seattle enrolled patients during active infection and tracked them longitudinally. This TCR came from a woman aged 60-70 years with COVID-19, enrolled during active disease. The chain uses TRBV6-5 and TRBJ1-6; D is undetermined. The sample was peripheral blood. For the CDR3, the DNA is TGTGCCAGCAGTTACTCGAAGCGCGGGGATTCACCCCTCCACTTT. This sequence encodes CASSYSKRGDSPLHF.